This T cell receptor beta chain was retrieved from a study of response to subunit inactivated influenza vaccine. General study findings and limits: With each seasonal influenza vaccination, the authors suggested, few new T cells are recruited.

Each CDR3 protein is one row after TCRdb ran MiXCR on the RT-PCR reads. In the table there are some 500,000 distinct CDR3 sequences, 16% of which are singletons. This CDR3 comprises 18 residues. The V and J ends lost 6 bases and 0 bases respectively, with 21 bases between them. Germline loops: CDR1 MNHEY, CDR2 SVGEGT. Points on this clonotype: Its antigen is still unknown.

The clonotype originates from a man between 50 and 69 years old who received an inactivated influenza vaccine. Here the sequenced sample was CD4+ T cells sorted from PBMCs, taken roughly 24 months after vaccination. The gene calls are TRBV6-2 or TRBV6-3 and TRBJ2-1, with D perhaps matching TRBD2 (5 bases). The CDR3 spells CASRKNLLAGSSYNEQFF. The DNA of the CDR3 is TGTGCCAGCAGAAAAAACCTCCTTGCGGGCAGCTCCTACAATGAGCAGTTCTTC.